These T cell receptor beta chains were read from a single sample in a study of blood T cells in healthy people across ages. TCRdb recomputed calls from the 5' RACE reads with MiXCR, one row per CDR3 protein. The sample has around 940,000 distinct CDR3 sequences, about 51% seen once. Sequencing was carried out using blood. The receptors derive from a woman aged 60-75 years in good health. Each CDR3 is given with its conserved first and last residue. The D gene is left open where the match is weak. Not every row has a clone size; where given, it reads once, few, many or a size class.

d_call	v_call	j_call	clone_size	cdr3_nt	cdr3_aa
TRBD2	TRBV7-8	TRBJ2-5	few	TGTGCCAGCAGCTTGCTAGCGGGCGCGGTCCAAGAGACCCAGTACTTC	CASSLLAGAVQETQYF
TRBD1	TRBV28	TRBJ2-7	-	TGTGCCAGCAGTTTTTCTTGGGACAGGGAATCCGAGCAGTACTTC	CASSFSWDRESEQYF
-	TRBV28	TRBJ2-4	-	TGTGCCAGCAGCTCACCGAGGGGGTTGGGGGGGAACCTAGCCAAAAACATTCAGTACTTC	CASSSPRGLGGNLAKNIQYF
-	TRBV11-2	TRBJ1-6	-	TGTGCCAGCAGCTTAGCCGAAAATTCACCCCTCCACTTT	CASSLAENSPLHF
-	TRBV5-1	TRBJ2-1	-	TGCGCCAGCAGCTCCTCCAGGGGCGCGGGAAAAGATTACAATGAGCAGTTCTTC	CASSSSRGAGKDYNEQFF
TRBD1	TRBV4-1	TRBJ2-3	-	TGCGCCAGCAGCCAAGATCCGGGACAGGGTGCAAATACGCAGTATTTT	CASSQDPGQGANTQYF
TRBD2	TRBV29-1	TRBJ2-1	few	TGCAGCGTTATAAGCGGGGGGACTAGCGGGAGTTTTGAGCAGTTCTTC	CSVISGGTSGSFEQFF
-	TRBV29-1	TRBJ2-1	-	TGCAGCGTTAAACCGCGGGGCTACAATGAGCAGTTCTTC	CSVKPRGYNEQFF
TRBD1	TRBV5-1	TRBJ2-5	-	TGCGCCAGCAGCTCCAAGACAGGGGAAGAGACCCAGTACTTC	CASSSKTGEETQYF
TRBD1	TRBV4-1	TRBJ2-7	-	TGCGCCAGCACCCGGACGCGGGACAGGGCTACGGGCGAGCAGTACTTC	CASTRTRDRATGEQYF
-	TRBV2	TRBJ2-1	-	TGTGCCAGCAGTGATAGGCACAACAATGAGCAGTTCTTC	CASSDRHNNEQFF
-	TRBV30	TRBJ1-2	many	TGTGCCTGGAGTAGGGGAGCTAACTATGGCTACACCTTC	CAWSRGANYGYTF
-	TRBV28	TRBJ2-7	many	TGTGCCAGCAGTTTATCTGGCTACGAGCAGTACTTC	CASSLSGYEQYF
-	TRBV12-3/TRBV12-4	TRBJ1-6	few	TGTGCCAGCAAGGTCAGGGTGGACTCACCCCTCCACTTT	CASKVRVDSPLHF
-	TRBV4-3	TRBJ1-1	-	TGCGCCAGCAGCCCTGGGGGGTCCCCACTGAACACTGAAGCTTTCTTT	CASSPGGSPLNTEAFF
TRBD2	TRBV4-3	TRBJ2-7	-	TGCGCCAGCAGCCAAGATAAGGCTAGCGGGATTATCTCCTACGAGCAGTACTTC	CASSQDKASGIISYEQYF
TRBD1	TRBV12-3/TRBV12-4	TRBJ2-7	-	TGTGCCAGCAGTTGGGGACAGGAAAGTACCTACGAGCAGTACTTC	CASSWGQESTYEQYF
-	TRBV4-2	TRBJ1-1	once	TGTGCCAGCACCGAGCTAAGGGGGAGTCAAGCTTTCTTT	CASTELRGSQAFF
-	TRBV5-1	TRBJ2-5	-	TGCGCCAGCGAAATAGCGGGACAGGGTGTAGAGACCCAGTACTTC	CASEIAGQGVETQYF
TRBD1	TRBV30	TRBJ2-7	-	TGTGCGGCGTGGACAGGGGGCACCTACGAGCAGTACTTC	CAAWTGGTYEQYF
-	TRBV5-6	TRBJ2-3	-	TGTGCCAGCAGCTTGGTAGGTGTAGGACGCACAGATACGCAGTATTTT	CASSLVGVGRTDTQYF
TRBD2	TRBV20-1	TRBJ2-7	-	TGCAGTGCTACCGGGCGGGGGGCTGGCTCCTACGAGCAGTACTTC	CSATGRGAGSYEQYF
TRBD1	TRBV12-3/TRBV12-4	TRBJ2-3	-	TGTGCCAGCAGTCACCGGGACAGCCTTAGCACAGATACGCAGTATTTT	CASSHRDSLSTDTQYF
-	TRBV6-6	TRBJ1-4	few	TGTGCCAGCAGTTACGGGGACATAAGTGAAAAACTGTTTTTT	CASSYGDISEKLFF
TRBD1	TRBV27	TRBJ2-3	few	TGTGCCAGCAGGAAGTCCTCCGGGACAGGGCGTCATTTGGATACGCAGTATTTT	CASRKSSGTGRHLDTQYF
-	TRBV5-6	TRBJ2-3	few	TGTGCCAGCAGCCGGTGGTACGGGGCATACACAGATACGCAGTATTTT	CASSRWYGAYTDTQYF
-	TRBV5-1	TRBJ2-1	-	TGCGCCAGCAGCTTGGCCGGCTACAACAATGAGCAGTTCTTC	CASSLAGYNNEQFF
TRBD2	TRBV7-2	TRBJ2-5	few	TGTGCCAGCAGCTCGGACGCGGGGGCCCAGTACTTC	CASSSDAGAQYF
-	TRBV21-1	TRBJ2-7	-	TGTGCCAGCAGCAACGGGACTAGACCCTACGAGCAGTACTTC	CASSNGTRPYEQYF
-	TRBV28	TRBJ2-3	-	TGTGCCAGCAGGGGCCGCGCAGATACGCAGTATTTT	CASRGRADTQYF
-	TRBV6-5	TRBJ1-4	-	TGTGCCAGCAGTACCGGCAGGTTTGGAAAACTGTTTTTT	CASSTGRFGKLFF
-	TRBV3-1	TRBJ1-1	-	TGTGCCAGCAGCCCGATGGGCAGAAACACTGAAGCTTTCTTT	CASSPMGRNTEAFF
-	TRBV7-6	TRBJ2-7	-	TGTGCCAGCAGCTTAGCAGACGGGCCGCTTTACGAGCAGTACTTC	CASSLADGPLYEQYF
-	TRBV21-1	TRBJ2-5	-	TGTGCCAGCAGCAAAGGGTGGACGGACCGTAGCGAGACCCAGTACTTC	CASSKGWTDRSETQYF